These 20 T cell receptor beta chains came from one sample sequenced in a study of cytomegalovirus exposure and HLA in healthy donors. Use of 60 Vbeta and 13 Jbeta primers characterized the PCR. Only in-frame clones appear in the TCRdb table, and some are missing; sequencing was by immunoSEQ multiplex PCR. The data contain roughly 180,000 clones, approximately 84% of them singletons. Sequencing input: PBMCs. The receptors derive from a woman aged 45 to 65 in good health and CMV-seropositive.

The gene calls are TRBV21-1 and TRBJ2-5; TRBD2 was called by the table and not checked on the DNA. TRBV21-1 is deemed a pseudogene. This CDR3 comprises 14 residues. The CDR3 region is CASSKRGGLETQYF. The CDR3 DNA is TGTGCCAGCAGCAAACGTGGAGGGTTAGAGACCCAGTACTTC.

The chain links TRBV19 to TRBJ2-5, with D possibly TRBD1 on 5 matching bases. Looked up from germline, CDR1 is LNHDA and CDR2 is SQIVND (reference sequence). There are 14 residues in the CDR3. With 5 bases removed from V and 9 bases from J, the gap between germline ends came to 19 bases. CDR3 region: CASSGPVGLGAQYF. The CDR3 DNA is TGTGCCAGTAGTGGCCCCGTGGGCTTAGGGGCCCAGTACTTC.

The V and J genes are TRBV28 and TRBJ2-5; D gene ambiguous. The DNA matches TRBJ2-7 better at its end, which makes the J call doubtful. The germline gives CDR1 MDHEN, CDR2 SYDVKM. There are 14 residues in the CDR3. The CDR3 sequence is CASRQASPPYEQYF. CDR3 coding DNA: TGTGCCAGCAGGCAAGCTAGTCCCCCCTACGAGCAGTACTTC.

This chain connects TRBV18 to TRBJ2-1; D not resolved. Germline values: CDR1 KGHSH, CDR2 LQKENI. With 3 bases removed from V and 1 base from J, the gap between germline ends came to 10 bases. This CDR3 spans 15 amino acids. CDR3 residues: CASSPEVRSYNEQFF. CDR3 coding DNA: TGTGCCAGCTCACCCGAGGTACGGTCCTACAATGAGCAGTTCTTC.

J is TRBJ1-2 and V is TRBV29-1; 8 positions match TRBD1. After removal of 8 bases from V and 8 bases from J, the junction contained 4 bases not matched to a gene. CDR1 is SQVTM and CDR2 is ANQGSEA in the germline V gene. The CDR3 is 10 residues long. CDR3 coding DNA: TGCAGCTCTTGGGACAGGGGCTACACCTTC. Protein: CSSWDRGYTF.

The V gene is TRBV5-1, the J gene TRBJ2-5, with a weak D call TRBD1 (5 bases). This CDR3 has 15 residues. CDR1 SGHRS and CDR2 YFSETQ come from the germline V gene. V lost 4 bases and J lost 5, with 18 bases in between. This chain's CDR3 is CASSRSQGDGETQYF. The CDR3 DNA sequence: TGCGCCAGCAGCAGATCCCAGGGCGACGGGGAGACCCAGTACTTC.

This clone was found once. The chain carries TRBV7-2 and TRBJ2-1, with 9 bases lining up with TRBD1. Germline assignment: CDR1 SGHTA and CDR2 FQGNSA. The V gene end was trimmed by 1 base and the J gene end by 1 base; junction bases not matched to a gene: 5. This CDR3 spans 17 amino acids. The chain's CDR3 is CASSLGIGTGSYNEQFF. The CDR3 DNA reads as TGTGCCAGCAGCTTAGGGATTGGGACAGGGTCCTACAATGAGCAGTTCTTC.

The CDR3 DNA follows: TGTGCCAGCAGCTTGGCGGGGGGGGGACGACAGCCCCAGCATTTT. Translated: CASSLAGGGRQPQHF. The V call is TRBV5-6, the J call TRBJ1-5; the D gene is possibly TRBD1 (5 bases). Trimming shortened V by 0 bases and J by 7 bases, and 14 bases separated the two germline ends. Per the germline V gene, CDR1 is SGHDT and CDR2 is YYEEEE. This CDR3 is built from 15 residues.

This sequence joins TRBV5-6 and TRBJ2-2; 8 bases map to TRBD2. The germline gives CDR1 SGHDT, CDR2 YYEEEE. This CDR3 contains 16 residues. J was trimmed by 3 bases and V by 0 bases; bases with no gene match: 4. CDR3 coding DNA: TGTGCCAGCAGCTTGGCTCTAGCGGGTTACACCGGGGAGCTGTTTTTT. It is translated as CASSLALAGYTGELFF.

The rearrangement uses TRBV19 and TRBJ1-5; 7 bases are a match to TRBD1. Germline assignment: CDR1 LNHDA and CDR2 SQIVND (reference sequence). The CDR3 is made up of 14 amino acids. V lost 5 bases and J lost 4; bases outside the gene matches: 5. Here the CDR3 DNA reads TGTGCCAGTAGTCCCCAACAGGGGAATCAGCCCCAGCATTTT. This sequence encodes CASSPQQGNQPQHF. The full variable domain, rest sourced from reference TRBV19 and TRBJ1-5, is DGGITQSPKYLFRKEGQNVTLSCEQNLNHDAMYWYRQDPGQGLRLIYYSQIVNDFQKGDIAEGYSVSREKKESFPLTVTSAQKNPTAFYLCASSPQQGNQPQHFGDGTRLSIL.

This sequence joins TRBV30 and TRBJ1-6, with D perhaps TRBD1 (5 bases). Germline lookup yields CDR1 GTSNPN and CDR2 SVGIG (reference sequence). V was clipped by 3 bases and J by 11 bases, with 11 bases between them. The CDR3 is made up of 12 amino acids. This CDR3 is CAWRGGDPPLHF. The CDR3 nucleotides are TGTGCCTGGAGGGGGGGAGACCCACCCCTCCACTTT.

The V call is TRBV27, the J call TRBJ1-3; D not resolved. There are 11 residues in the CDR3. Germline-derived CDR1 and CDR2 are MNHEY and SMNVEV (reference sequence). V was pared by 6 bases and J by 4 bases, with 4 bases between. As DNA, the CDR3 is TGTGCCAGCAGAACAGGAAACACCATATATTTT. Protein product: CASRTGNTIYF.

The rearrangement joins TRBV6-1 to TRBJ2-3; 9 nucleotides line up with TRBD2. This CDR3 contains 16 residues. The V gene end was trimmed by 4 bases and the J gene end by 1 base; junction bases not matched to a gene: 6. Germline CDR1 MNHNS, CDR2 SASEGT. The chain's CDR3 is CASSGGTSHGTDTQYF. In DNA form, the CDR3 reads TGTGCCAGCAGTGGAGGGACTAGCCACGGCACAGATACGCAGTATTTT.

The rearrangement links TRBV4-3 to TRBJ2-3; 9 bases map to TRBD2. Trimming at V came to 0 bases and at J to 1 base, leaving 5 bases not matched to a gene. CDR3 length equals 17 residues. Germline-derived CDR1 and CDR2 are LGHNA and YSLEER. The CDR3 nucleotides are TGCGCCAGCAGCCAAGATTTGGGCGGGGGGGGCACAGATACGCAGTATTTT. Amino acid sequence: CASSQDLGGGGTDTQYF.

The V call is TRBV27, the J call TRBJ2-2; perhaps TRBD2 as D (6 bases). V was clipped by 3 bases and J by 5 bases, with 13 bases between them. CDR3 length: 15 residues. Germline assignment: CDR1 MNHEY and CDR2 SMNVEV (reference sequence). Written as DNA, the CDR3 is TGTGCCAGCAGTTTCTCACTTGGAGGGACCGGGGAGCTGTTTTTT. The encoded protein is CASSFSLGGTGELFF.

The chain is built from TRBV7-2 and TRBJ2-3; D gene uncertain. Germline CDR1 SGHTA, CDR2 FQGNSA. Trimming pared 3 bases from V and 1 base from J, leaving 8 bases between. The CDR3 covers 14 residues. The CDR3 DNA sequence: TGTGCCAGCAGCTTGAGTGCGGGCACAGATACGCAGTATTTT. It translates to CASSLSAGTDTQYF.

The CDR3 is CASSRGTSGRSSTDTQYF. The CDR3 DNA sequence: TGTGCCAGCAGCCGGGGGACTAGCGGTCGGTCTAGCACAGATACGCAGTATTTT. The chain combines TRBV7-9 with TRBJ2-3; 11 bases match TRBD2. CDR3 length equals 18 residues. V shed 5 bases and J 0 bases; nucleotides not matched to a gene: 10. Germline V gene lookup returns CDR1 SEHNR and CDR2 FQNEAQ (reference sequence).

This clone has only one observation. This CDR3 reads CASSDSTGTGTPLFF. CDR3 DNA: TGTGCCAGCAGTGACTCTACGGGGACAGGGACGCCTCTGTTTTTT. V is TRBV6-4 and J is TRBJ1-4, with 9 bases matching TRBD1. CDR3 length equals 15 residues. Per the germline V gene, CDR1 is MRHNA and CDR2 is SNTAGT. V gave up 0 bases and J gave up 14 bases; unmatched junction bases: 10.

The chain carries TRBV29-1 and TRBJ2-2; 8 bases are shared with TRBD1. The germline V gene encodes CDR1 SQVTM and CDR2 ANQGSEA. This CDR3 spans 14 amino acids. V lost 5 bases to trimming and J lost 1 base; unmatched junction nucleotides: 3. CDR3: CSVSGQVNTGELFF. The DNA for the CDR3 is TGCAGCGTTTCGGGACAGGTGAACACCGGGGAGCTGTTTTTT.

V and J are TRBV9 and TRBJ1-3; tentatively, D is TRBD1 (5 bases). This CDR3 region has 17 residues. The V end lost 0 bases, the J end lost 0 bases, and 13 bases lay between the germline ends. Germline values: CDR1 SGDLS, CDR2 YYNGEE. The DNA of the CDR3 is TGTGCCAGCAGCGTAGCAGGGTTAGAAAACTCTGGAAACACCATATATTTT. It codes for CASSVAGLENSGNTIYF. The complete variable domain, with remaining parts taken from reference TRBV9 and TRBJ1-3, reads DSGVTQTPKHLITATGQRVTLRCSPRSGDLSVYWYQQSLDQGLQFLIQYYNGEERAKGNILERFSAQQFPDLHSELNLSSLELGDSALYFCASSVAGLENSGNTIYFGEGSWLTVV.